The 25 T cell receptor beta chains below all came from one sample that was sequenced in a study of early T cells in non-severe SARS-CoV-2 infection. TCRdb re-derived calls from the 5' RACE reads in MiXCR, one entry per CDR3 protein. The table shows some 98,000 distinct CDR3 sequences, with roughly 15% occurring only once. Sequencing was carried out using whole blood. Receptor source: an adult who was a healthcare worker with PCR-confirmed SARS-CoV-2 infection or an uninfected control (not recorded which).

V usage is TRBV4-3 and J usage is TRBJ1-1, with TRBD1 identical over 10 bases. The ends lost 0 bases at V and 7 bases at J; junction bases unmatched: 8. The germline V gene encodes CDR1 LGHNA and CDR2 YSLEER. The CDR3 loop spans 16 amino acids. The CDR3 region has the DNA TGCGCCAGCAGCCAAGATCGACAGGGGGCGAATTTTGAAGCTTTCTTT. The encoded protein is CASSQDRQGANFEAFF.

The chain couples TRBV6-1 to TRBJ1-4; a possible D gene is TRBD1 (5 bases). Germline loops: CDR1 MNHNS, CDR2 SASEGT. This CDR3 has 14 residues. With 9 bases removed from V and 3 bases from J, the gap between germline ends came to 14 bases. DNA for the CDR3: TGTGCCAGTTCAAGGGGAGGGTCTAATGAAAAACTGTTTTTT. It codes for CASSRGGSNEKLFF.

V gene TRBV19 combines with J gene TRBJ2-3; D remains unclear. The CDR3 extends over 17 amino acids. Germline CDR1 and CDR2: LNHDA and SQIVND (reference sequence). The germline V and J ends were trimmed by 3 bases and 0 bases, with 16 bases remaining between them. The CDR3 DNA is TGTGCCAGTAGTATCCCGGACCCGCTACCTAGCACAGATACGCAGTATTTT. Translation: CASSIPDPLPSTDTQYF.

This clonotype has more than one count but fewer than ten. The chain uses TRBV12-3 or TRBV12-4 and TRBJ2-1; perhaps D is TRBD1 or TRBD2 (5 bases each). CDR3 length: 15 amino acids. V was pared by 1 base and J by 3 bases, with 10 bases between. CDR3 DNA: TGTGCCAGCAGTTTAGGGGACCCCCTCTACAATGAGCAGTTCTTC. The encoded protein is CASSLGDPLYNEQFF.

There are many counts of this clonotype. The rearrangement uses TRBV27 and TRBJ2-7; D is tentatively TRBD1 or TRBD2 (6 bases each). This CDR3 contains 14 residues. Germline V gene data show CDR1 as MNHEY and CDR2 as SMNVEV (reference sequence). V lost 0 bases and J lost 6, with 12 bases in between. CDR3 sequence: CASSLSVGGFEQYF. The CDR3 DNA is TGTGCCAGCAGTTTATCCGTCGGGGGCTTCGAGCAGTACTTC.

This sequence joins TRBV29-1 and TRBJ1-1; D remains unclear. The CDR3 sequence is 14 residues long. The germline V gene encodes CDR1 SQVTM and CDR2 ANQGSEA. Trimming cost V 4 bases and J 1 base, with 13 bases left between them. Here the CDR3 reads CSVVGRVANTEAFF. The CDR3 bases are TGCAGCGTTGTAGGTAGGGTGGCGAACACTGAAGCTTTCTTT.

The DNA for the CDR3 is TGTGCCAGCAGCCAGAGCCGGGACCCCAACCTAAACTATGGCTACACCTTC. It specifies CASSQSRDPNLNYGYTF. V is TRBV27 and J is TRBJ1-2; a weak D match, TRBD1 (5 bases). Germline loops: CDR1 MNHEY, CDR2 SMNVEV (reference sequence). CDR3 size: 17 residues. V was trimmed by 6 bases and J by 2 bases, leaving 22 bases between them.

The table lists this clonotype with a few counts. The rearrangement joins TRBV12-5 to TRBJ2-7, with 11 positions matching TRBD2. The CDR3 length is 18 residues. The germline gives CDR1 LGHNT, CDR2 FRNRAP. The V segment lost 0 bases and the J segment 2 bases; nucleotides outside the gene matches: 9. The CDR3 region is CASGLVQTSGGVPYEQYF. Written as DNA, the CDR3 is TGTGCTAGTGGTTTGGTACAAACTAGCGGGGGCGTACCCTACGAGCAGTACTTC. The complete variable domain, with remaining parts taken from reference TRBV12-5 and TRBJ2-7, reads DARVTQTPRHKVTEMGQEVTMRCQPILGHNTVFWYRQTMMQGLELLAYFRNRAPLDDSGMPKDRFSAEMPDATLATLKIQPSEPRDSAVYFCASGLVQTSGGVPYEQYFGPGTRLTVT.

Details on this clonotype: At one of its ends the junction is not consistent with the germline gene, which may arise from a read error. V usage is TRBV9 and J usage is TRBJ2-2; the match to TRBD1 covers 10 bases. This CDR3 comprises 18 residues. Germline V gene sequence: CDR1 SGDLS, CDR2 YYNGEE. CDR3: CASSARTGGKDNTEELFF. The CDR3 bases are TGTGCCAGCAGCGCTCGGACAGGGGGGAAAGATAACACCGAGGAGCTGTTTTTT.

The chain couples TRBV29-1 to TRBJ1-2; TRBD1 matches at 10 bases. Germline V gene sequence: CDR1 SQVTM, CDR2 ANQGSEA. V lost 7 bases, J lost 5 bases, and 7 bases stayed unmatched. This CDR3 has 13 amino acids. CDR3 residues: CSGVGTGEYGYTF. The DNA for the CDR3 is TGCAGCGGTGTAGGGACAGGGGAATATGGCTACACCTTC. The entire variable domain, with the rest obtained from reference TRBV29-1 and TRBJ1-2, is as follows: SAVISQKPSRDICQRGTSLTIQCQVDSQVTMMFWYRQQPGQSLTLIATANQGSEATYESGFVIDKFPISRPNLTFSTLTVSNMSPEDSSIYLCSGVGTGEYGYTFGSGTRLTVV.

The chain carries TRBV28 and TRBJ1-2; D might be TRBD1 (5 bases). Trimming took off 6 bases at V and 7 bases at J, with 15 bases between the two ends. This CDR3 is 13 amino acids long. Germline V CDR1 and CDR2: MDHEN, SYDVKM. The CDR3 protein is CASSISRVSGYTF. The CDR3 region has the DNA TGTGCCAGCAGCATTTCCAGGGTCAGTGGCTACACCTTC.

This clonotype came up many times. This chain connects TRBV7-2 to TRBJ2-3; possibly TRBD1 for D (5 bases). This CDR3 is built from 15 residues. Germline V gene sequence: CDR1 SGHTA, CDR2 FQGNSA. V was pared by 1 base and J by 0 bases, with 8 bases between. The CDR3 here is CASSLGQGSTDTQYF. In DNA form, the CDR3 reads TGTGCCAGCAGCTTAGGCCAGGGTAGCACAGATACGCAGTATTTT.

This chain links TRBV9 with TRBJ1-6; 8 bases are shared with TRBD1. CDR3 length equals 15 residues. The ends lost 3 bases at V and 9 bases at J; junction bases unmatched: 8. In germline, CDR1 is SGDLS, CDR2 YYNGEE. CDR3 DNA: TGTGCCAGCAGCGACGGACAGGGATCATTTTCACCCCTCCACTTT. Encoded protein: CASSDGQGSFSPLHF. Full variable domain (remainder filled in from reference TRBV9 and TRBJ1-6): DSGVTQTPKHLITATGQRVTLRCSPRSGDLSVYWYQQSLDQGLQFLIQYYNGEERAKGNILERFSAQQFPDLHSELNLSSLELGDSALYFCASSDGQGSFSPLHFGNGTRLTVT.

The genes are TRBV28 and TRBJ2-5; TRBD2 is a possible D gene (5 bases). The CDR3 is 16 amino acids. Between the trimmed V and J ends, which lost 7 bases and 5 bases, there was a span of 23 bases. CDR1 MDHEN and CDR2 SYDVKM come from the germline V gene. The CDR3 DNA reads as TGTGCCAGCACCCCGGGCTTCGAGGGCTGGTCGGAGACCCAGTACTTC. Translating it yields CASTPGFEGWSETQYF.

This clonotype turned up a few times. The chain is built from TRBV27 and TRBJ2-3; 9 bases are a match to TRBD1. This CDR3 has 12 amino acids. Germline CDR1 is MNHEY and CDR2 is SMNVEV (reference sequence). The V gene end was trimmed by 8 bases and the J gene end by 7 bases; junction bases not matched to a gene: 4. The CDR3 here is CASCDRGYTQYF. CDR3 nucleotides: TGTGCCAGCTGCGACAGGGGGTATACGCAGTATTTT.

The chain combines TRBV20-1 with TRBJ2-4, with D maybe TRBD2 (5 bases). There are 14 residues in the CDR3. Germline V gene lookup returns CDR1 DFQATT and CDR2 SNEGSKA (reference sequence). Trimming left V 6 bases short and J 1 base short, with 13 bases between. The CDR3 sequence: CSASLPGAKNIQYF. The CDR3 nucleotides are TGCAGTGCAAGTCTCCCGGGGGCCAAAAACATTCAGTACTTC.

This clonotype has more than one count but fewer than ten. The rearrangement links TRBV6-4 to TRBJ2-7; D not certain. Deletions cut 9 bases from V and 6 bases from J, with 12 bases between. Germline CDR1 and CDR2: MRHNA and SNTAGT. CDR3 size: 11 residues. CDR3: CASTPRSEQYF. The CDR3 DNA reads as TGTGCCAGTACCCCCCGGAGCGAGCAGTACTTC.

This clonotype was detected many times. The chain is built from TRBV19 and TRBJ2-7, with 7 bases fitting TRBD2. CDR3 length equals 14 residues. Losses at the gene ends were 4 bases for V and 2 bases for J; bases not matched to a gene: 5. Germline V lookup: CDR1 LNHDA, CDR2 SQIVND (reference sequence). The CDR3 region is CASSRAGTTYEQYF. The CDR3 region has the DNA TGTGCCAGTAGTAGAGCGGGAACAACCTACGAGCAGTACTTC.

This clonotype has just a few counts. CDR3 region: CASNQFGVSEQFF. The DNA of the CDR3 is TGTGCCAGCAACCAATTTGGAGTTAGTGAGCAGTTCTTC. J is TRBJ2-1 and V is TRBV7-6; D not resolved. This CDR3 is built from 13 residues. Germline V gene data show CDR1 as SGHVS and CDR2 as FNYEAQ. The V and J ends lost 7 bases and 9 bases respectively, with 16 bases between them.

This clonotype has only a few counts. The chain recombines TRBV27 with TRBJ2-7, with D possibly matching TRBD1 (5 bases). The CDR3 is 13 amino acids. The V and J ends lost 6 bases and 3 bases respectively, with 12 bases between them. Germline lookup yields CDR1 MNHEY and CDR2 SMNVEV (reference sequence). In DNA form, the CDR3 reads TGTGCCAGCAGGGCCCAGGGTTACTACGAGCAGTACTTC. Protein product: CASRAQGYYEQYF.

This clonotype was counted at least ten times. This chain uses TRBV24-1 with TRBJ1-5; D uncertain. Trimming left V 6 bases short and J 4 bases short, with 9 bases between. The CDR3 extends over 13 amino acids. The germline V gene has CDR1 KGHDR and CDR2 SFDVKD. The CDR3 is CATSKGWNQPQHF. Here the CDR3 DNA reads TGTGCCACCAGTAAGGGTTGGAATCAGCCCCAGCATTTT.

This clonotype was counted many times. This chain joins TRBV29-1 and TRBJ2-1; D remains unclear. Germline loops: CDR1 SQVTM, CDR2 ANQGSEA. The CDR3 loop spans 14 amino acids. V lost 0 bases and J 7 bases, leaving 13 bases between the germline ends. The CDR3 coding sequence is TGCAGCGTTGAAGAATCCGTAGGAAATAATGAGCAGTTCTTC. Its protein product is CSVEESVGNNEQFF.

Many counts were recorded for this clonotype. The chain employs TRBV7-2 and TRBJ1-1; D possibly corresponds to TRBD1 (6 bases). The CDR3 sequence is 14 residues long. In germline, CDR1 is SGHTA, CDR2 FQGNSA. Trimming removed 0 bases from V and 3 bases from J, with 8 bases in between. The CDR3 loop reads CASSLAGGHTEAFF. The CDR3 nucleotides read TGTGCCAGCAGCTTAGCAGGGGGGCACACTGAAGCTTTCTTT.

This clonotype turned up a few times. The rearrangement links TRBV28 to TRBJ1-5; D gene uncertain. The CDR3 extends over 13 amino acids. Trimming left V 2 bases short and J 9 bases short, with 11 bases between. CDR1 is MDHEN, CDR2 SYDVKM, per germline. Here the CDR3 reads CASSLGGFPPQHF. The CDR3 bases are TGTGCCAGCAGTTTAGGTGGGTTTCCGCCCCAGCATTTT.

This clonotype came up a few times. This chain links TRBV7-2 with TRBJ1-5; D gene unclear. V lost 1 base and J lost 5, with 12 bases in between. Germline lookup yields CDR1 SGHTA and CDR2 FQGNSA. The CDR3 is made up of 15 amino acids. This CDR3 reads CASSLVWQADQPQHF. In DNA form, the CDR3 reads TGTGCCAGCAGCTTAGTTTGGCAGGCGGATCAGCCCCAGCATTTT.